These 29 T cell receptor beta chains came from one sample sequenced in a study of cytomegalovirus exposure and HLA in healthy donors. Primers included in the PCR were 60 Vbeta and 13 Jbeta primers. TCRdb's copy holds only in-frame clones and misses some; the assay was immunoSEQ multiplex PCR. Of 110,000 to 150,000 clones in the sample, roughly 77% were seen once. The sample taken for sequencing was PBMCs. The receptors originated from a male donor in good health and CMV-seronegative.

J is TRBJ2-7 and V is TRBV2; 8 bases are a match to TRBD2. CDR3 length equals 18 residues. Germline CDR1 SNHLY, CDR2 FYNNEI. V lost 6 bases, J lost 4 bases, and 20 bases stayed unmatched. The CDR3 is CASRERRIGWREEYEQYF. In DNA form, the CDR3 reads TGTGCCAGCAGAGAAAGACGTATCGGTTGGCGGGAGGAGTACGAGCAGTACTTC.

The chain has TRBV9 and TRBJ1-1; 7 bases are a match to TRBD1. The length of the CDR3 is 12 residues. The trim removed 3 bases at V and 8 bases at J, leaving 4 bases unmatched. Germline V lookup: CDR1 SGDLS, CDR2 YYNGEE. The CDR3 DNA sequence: TGTGCCAGCAGCGCCGACAGGGAAGAAGCTTTCTTT. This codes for CASSADREEAFF.

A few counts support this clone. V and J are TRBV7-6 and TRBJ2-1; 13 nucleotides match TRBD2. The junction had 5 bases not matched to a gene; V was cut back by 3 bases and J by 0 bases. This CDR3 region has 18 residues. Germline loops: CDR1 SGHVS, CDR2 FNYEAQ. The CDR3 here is CASSFRLAGGSSYNEQFF. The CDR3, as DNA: TGTGCCAGCAGCTTCAGACTAGCGGGGGGAAGCTCCTACAATGAGCAGTTCTTC.

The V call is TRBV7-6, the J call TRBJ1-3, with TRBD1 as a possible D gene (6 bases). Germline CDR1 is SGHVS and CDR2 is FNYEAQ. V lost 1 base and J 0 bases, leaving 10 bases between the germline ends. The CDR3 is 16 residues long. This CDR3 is CASSLDPGVSGNTIYF. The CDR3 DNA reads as TGTGCCAGCAGCTTAGACCCAGGGGTCTCTGGAAACACCATATATTTT. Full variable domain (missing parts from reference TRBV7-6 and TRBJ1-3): GAGVSQSPRYKVTKRGQDVALRCDPISGHVSLYWYRQALGQGPEFLTYFNYEAQQDKSGLPNDRFSAERPEGSISTLTIQRTEQRDSAMYRCASSLDPGVSGNTIYFGEGSWLTVV.

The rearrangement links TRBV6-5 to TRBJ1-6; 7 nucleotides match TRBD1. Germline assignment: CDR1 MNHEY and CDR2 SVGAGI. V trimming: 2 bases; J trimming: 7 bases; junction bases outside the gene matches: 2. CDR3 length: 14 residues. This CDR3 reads CASSYQGDNSPLHF. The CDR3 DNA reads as TGTGCCAGCAGTTACCAGGGGGACAATTCACCCCTCCACTTT.

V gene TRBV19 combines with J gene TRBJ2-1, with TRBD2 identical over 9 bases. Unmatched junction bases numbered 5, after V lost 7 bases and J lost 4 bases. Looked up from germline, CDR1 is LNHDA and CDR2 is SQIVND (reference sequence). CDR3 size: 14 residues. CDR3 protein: CASNVAGEYNEQFF. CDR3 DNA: TGTGCCAGTAATGTAGCGGGAGAATACAATGAGCAGTTCTTC.

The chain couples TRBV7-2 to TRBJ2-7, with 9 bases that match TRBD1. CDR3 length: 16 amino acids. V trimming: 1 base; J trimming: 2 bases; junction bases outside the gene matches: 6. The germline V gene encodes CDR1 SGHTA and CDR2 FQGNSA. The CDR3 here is CASSLVGTGFTYEQYF. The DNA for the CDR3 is TGTGCCAGCAGCTTAGTTGGGACAGGGTTTACCTACGAGCAGTACTTC.

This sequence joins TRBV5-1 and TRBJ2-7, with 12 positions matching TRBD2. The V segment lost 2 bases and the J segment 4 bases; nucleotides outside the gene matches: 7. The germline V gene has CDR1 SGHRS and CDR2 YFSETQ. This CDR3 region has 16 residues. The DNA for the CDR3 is TGCGCCAGCAGCTTATCTCAAGGACTAGCGGGATACGAGCAGTACTTC. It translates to CASSLSQGLAGYEQYF.

The CDR3 reads CASTAGPTSTDTQYF. For the CDR3, the DNA is TGTGCCAGCACGGCGGGCCCAACTAGCACAGATACGCAGTATTTT. The V call is TRBV2, the J call TRBJ2-3, with D tentatively TRBD2 (5 bases). The CDR3 has 15 residues. The germline V and J ends were trimmed by 7 bases and 0 bases, with 14 bases remaining between them. Germline assignment: CDR1 SNHLY and CDR2 FYNNEI. The complete variable domain, with remaining parts taken from reference TRBV2 and TRBJ2-3, reads EPEVTQTPSHQVTQMGQEVILRCVPISNHLYFYWYRQILGQKVEFLVSFYNNEISEKSEIFDDQFSVERPDGSNFTLKIRSTKLEDSAMYFCASTAGPTSTDTQYFGPGTRLTVL.

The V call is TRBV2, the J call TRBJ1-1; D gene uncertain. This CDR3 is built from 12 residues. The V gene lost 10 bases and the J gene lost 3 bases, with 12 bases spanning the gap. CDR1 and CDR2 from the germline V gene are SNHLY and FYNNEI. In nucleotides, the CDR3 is TGTGCCACCGCTGCCGGAGACACTGAAGCTTTCTTT. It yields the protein CATAAGDTEAFF.

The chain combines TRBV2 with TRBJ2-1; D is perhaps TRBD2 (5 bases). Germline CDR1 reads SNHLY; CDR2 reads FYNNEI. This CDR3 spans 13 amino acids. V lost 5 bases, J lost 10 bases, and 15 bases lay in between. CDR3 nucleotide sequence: TGTGCCAGCAGTACGATCGAGGGCATAGAGCAGTTCTTC. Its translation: CASSTIEGIEQFF.

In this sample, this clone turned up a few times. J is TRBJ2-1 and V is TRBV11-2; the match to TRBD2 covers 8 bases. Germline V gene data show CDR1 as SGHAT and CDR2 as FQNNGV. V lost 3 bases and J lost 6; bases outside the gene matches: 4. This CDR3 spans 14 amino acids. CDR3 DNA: TGTGCCAGCAGCTTTGGGACTAGTGGCAATGAGCAGTTCTTC. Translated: CASSFGTSGNEQFF.

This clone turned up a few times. CDR3 in amino acids: CASSEQAGDNQPQHF. CDR3 nucleotide sequence: TGTGCCAGCAGTGAACAGGCAGGGGACAATCAGCCCCAGCATTTT. The chain combines TRBV9 with TRBJ1-5; D is possibly TRBD1 (6 bases). Germline assignment: CDR1 SGDLS and CDR2 YYNGEE. The V end lost 5 bases, the J end lost 3 bases, and 15 bases lay between the germline ends. The CDR3 loop spans 15 amino acids. Drawing the rest from reference TRBV9 and TRBJ1-5, the complete variable domain is DSGVTQTPKHLITATGQRVTLRCSPRSGDLSVYWYQQSLDQGLQFLIQYYNGEERAKGNILERFSAQQFPDLHSELNLSSLELGDSALYFCASSEQAGDNQPQHFGDGTRLSIL.

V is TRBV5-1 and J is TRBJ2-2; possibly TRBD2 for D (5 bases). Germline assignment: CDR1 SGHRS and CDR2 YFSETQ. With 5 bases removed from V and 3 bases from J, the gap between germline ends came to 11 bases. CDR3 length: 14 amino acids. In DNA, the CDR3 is TGCGCCAGCAGTTGGGCAGCGGACACCGGGGAGCTGTTTTTT. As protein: CASSWAADTGELFF.

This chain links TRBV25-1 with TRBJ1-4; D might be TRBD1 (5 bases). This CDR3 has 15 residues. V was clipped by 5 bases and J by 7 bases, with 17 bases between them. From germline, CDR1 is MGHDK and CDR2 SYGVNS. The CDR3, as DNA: TGTGCCAGCAGTAACCCCCAGGGTCAGTTTGAAAAACTGTTTTTT. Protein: CASSNPQGQFEKLFF.

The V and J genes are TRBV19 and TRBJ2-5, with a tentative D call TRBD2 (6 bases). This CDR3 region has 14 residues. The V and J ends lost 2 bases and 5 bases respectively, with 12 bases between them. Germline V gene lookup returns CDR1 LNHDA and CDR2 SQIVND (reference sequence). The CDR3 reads CASSISPGRETQYF. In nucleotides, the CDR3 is TGTGCCAGTAGTATATCCCCGGGGAGGGAGACCCAGTACTTC.

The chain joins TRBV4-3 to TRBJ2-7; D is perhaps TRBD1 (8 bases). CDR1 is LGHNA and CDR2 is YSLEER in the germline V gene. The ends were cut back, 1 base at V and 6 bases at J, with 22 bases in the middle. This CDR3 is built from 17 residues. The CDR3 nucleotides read TGCGCCAGCAGCCAAGCTACAGGGGGGGGCTCGGGAGGCGAGCAGTACTTC. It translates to CASSQATGGGSGGEQYF.

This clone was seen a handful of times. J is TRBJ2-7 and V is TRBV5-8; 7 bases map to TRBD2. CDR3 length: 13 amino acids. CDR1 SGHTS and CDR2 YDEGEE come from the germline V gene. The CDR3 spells CANSAGVLYEQYF. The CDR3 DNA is TGTGCTAATTCCGCGGGAGTCCTCTACGAGCAGTACTTC.

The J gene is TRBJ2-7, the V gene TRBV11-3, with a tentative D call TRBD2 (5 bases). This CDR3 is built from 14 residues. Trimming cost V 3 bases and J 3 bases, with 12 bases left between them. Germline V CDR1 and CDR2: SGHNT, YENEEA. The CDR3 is CASSFRTGIYEQYF. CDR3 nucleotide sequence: TGTGCCAGCAGCTTCCGGACGGGGATCTACGAGCAGTACTTC.

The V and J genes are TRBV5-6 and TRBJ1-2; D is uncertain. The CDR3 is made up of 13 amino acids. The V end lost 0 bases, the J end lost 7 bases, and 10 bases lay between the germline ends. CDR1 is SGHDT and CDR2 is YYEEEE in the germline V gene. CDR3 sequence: CASSLARGGGYTF. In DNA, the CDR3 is TGTGCCAGCAGCTTGGCACGGGGTGGTGGCTACACCTTC.

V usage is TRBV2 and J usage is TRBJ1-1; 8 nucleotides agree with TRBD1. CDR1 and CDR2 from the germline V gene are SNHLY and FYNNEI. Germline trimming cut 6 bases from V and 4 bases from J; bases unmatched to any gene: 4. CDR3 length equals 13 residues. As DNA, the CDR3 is TGTGCCAGCAGGAAGGACAGGGCCACTGAAGCTTTCTTT. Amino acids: CASRKDRATEAFF. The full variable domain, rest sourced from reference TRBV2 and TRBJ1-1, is EPEVTQTPSHQVTQMGQEVILRCVPISNHLYFYWYRQILGQKVEFLVSFYNNEISEKSEIFDDQFSVERPDGSNFTLKIRSTKLEDSAMYFCASRKDRATEAFFGQGTRLTVV.

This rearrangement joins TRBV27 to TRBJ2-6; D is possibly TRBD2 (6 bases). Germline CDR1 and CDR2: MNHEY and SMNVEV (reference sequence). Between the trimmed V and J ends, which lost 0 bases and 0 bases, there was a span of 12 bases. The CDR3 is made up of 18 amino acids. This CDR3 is CASSLSRGRDSGANVLTF. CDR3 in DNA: TGTGCCAGCAGTTTATCGCGGGGTAGAGACTCTGGGGCCAACGTCCTGACTTTC.

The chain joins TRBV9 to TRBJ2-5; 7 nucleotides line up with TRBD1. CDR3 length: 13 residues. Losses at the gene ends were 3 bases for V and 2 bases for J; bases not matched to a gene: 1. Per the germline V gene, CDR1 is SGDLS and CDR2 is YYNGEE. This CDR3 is CASSETGQETQYF. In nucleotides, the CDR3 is TGTGCCAGCAGCGAGACAGGGCAAGAGACCCAGTACTTC.

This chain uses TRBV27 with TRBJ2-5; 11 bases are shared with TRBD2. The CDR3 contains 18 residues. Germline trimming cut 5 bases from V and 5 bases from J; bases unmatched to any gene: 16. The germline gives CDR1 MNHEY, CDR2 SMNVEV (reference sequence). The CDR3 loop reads CASSPRTRSGRAGETQYF. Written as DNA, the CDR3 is TGTGCCAGCAGTCCGAGGACTCGTAGCGGGAGGGCCGGGGAGACCCAGTACTTC.

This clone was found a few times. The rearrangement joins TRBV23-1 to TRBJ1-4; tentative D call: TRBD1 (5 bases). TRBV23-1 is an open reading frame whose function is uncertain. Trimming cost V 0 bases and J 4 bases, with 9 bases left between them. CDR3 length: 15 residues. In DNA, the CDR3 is TGCGCCAGCAGTCAATCAAGGGGATTTAATGAAAAACTGTTTTTT. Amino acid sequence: CASSQSRGFNEKLFF.

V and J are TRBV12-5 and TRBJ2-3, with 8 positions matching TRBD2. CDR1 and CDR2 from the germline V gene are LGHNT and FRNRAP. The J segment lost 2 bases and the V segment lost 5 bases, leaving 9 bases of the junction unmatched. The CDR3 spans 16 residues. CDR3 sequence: CASGPQREFDTDTQYF. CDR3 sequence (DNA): TGTGCTAGTGGTCCTCAGCGGGAGTTCGACACAGATACGCAGTATTTT. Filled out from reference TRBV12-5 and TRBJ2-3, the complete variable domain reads DARVTQTPRHKVTEMGQEVTMRCQPILGHNTVFWYRQTMMQGLELLAYFRNRAPLDDSGMPKDRFSAEMPDATLATLKIQPSEPRDSAVYFCASGPQREFDTDTQYFGPGTRLTVL.

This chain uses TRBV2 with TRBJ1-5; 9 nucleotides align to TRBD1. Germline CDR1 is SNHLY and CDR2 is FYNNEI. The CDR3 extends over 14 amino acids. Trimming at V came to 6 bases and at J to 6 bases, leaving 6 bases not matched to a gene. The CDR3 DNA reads TGTGCCAGCAGGGGCGGACAGGGGCGTCAGCCCCAGCATTTT. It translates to CASRGGQGRQPQHF.

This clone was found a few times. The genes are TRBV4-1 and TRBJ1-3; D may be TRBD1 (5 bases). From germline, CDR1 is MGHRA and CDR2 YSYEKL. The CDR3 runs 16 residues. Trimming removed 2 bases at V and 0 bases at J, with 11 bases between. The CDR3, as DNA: TGCGCCAGCAGCCAACCCACGGGGGTCTCTGGAAACACCATATATTTT. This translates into CASSQPTGVSGNTIYF.

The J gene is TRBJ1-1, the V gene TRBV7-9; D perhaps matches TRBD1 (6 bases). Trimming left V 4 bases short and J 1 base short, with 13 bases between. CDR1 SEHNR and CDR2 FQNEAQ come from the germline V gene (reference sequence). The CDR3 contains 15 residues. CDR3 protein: CASSSRTAQNTEAFF. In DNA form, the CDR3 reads TGTGCCAGCAGCTCCAGGACAGCACAGAACACTGAAGCTTTCTTT.